These 32 T cell receptor beta chains were sequenced from one sample in a study of Ad26.COV2.S vaccination and SARS-CoV-2 variants. Sequenced by immunoSEQ multiplex PCR; TCRdb stores in-frame clones only, minus some. The sample has 430,000 or so clones; 89% are singletons. Regarding treatment: roughly 18 received Ad26.COV2.S at low or high dose, single or two shots; 5 received placebo; per-sample allocation not given. Collection of samples fell on day 63 after the first vaccine or placebo injection. Sequenced here: peripheral blood, sampled in a trial of Ad26.COV2.S vaccine versus placebo. The receptors derive from a person between 18 and 65 years old who received the Ad26.COV2.S COVID-19 vaccine or a placebo.

This chain uses TRBV6-1 with TRBJ1-1, with D hard to call. V was cut by 3 bases and J by 0 bases, with 5 bases left in between. Per the germline V gene, CDR1 is MNHNS and CDR2 is SASEGT. There are 13 residues in the CDR3. CDR3 in amino acids: CASSEEVNTEAFF. CDR3 in DNA: TGTGCCAGCAGTGAGGAAGTGAACACTGAAGCTTTCTTT.

The chain carries TRBV5-1 and TRBJ2-5; 14 nucleotides align to TRBD2. From germline, CDR1 is SGHRS and CDR2 YFSETQ. J was trimmed by 7 bases and V by 7 bases; bases with no gene match: 9. The CDR3 runs 15 residues. The CDR3, as DNA: TGCGCCAGCTGGGACCGGGGACTAGCGGGAGTGACCCAGTACTTC. As protein: CASWDRGLAGVTQYF.

The CDR3 DNA sequence: TGTGCCACGGGGCTTGGGCGGAATCAGCCCCAGCATTTT. This encodes CATGLGRNQPQHF. V gene TRBV15 combines with J gene TRBJ1-5; tentatively, D is TRBD1 (5 bases). Looked up from germline, CDR1 is LNHNV and CDR2 is YYDKDF (reference sequence). Trimming removed 9 bases from V and 4 bases from J, with 13 bases in between. This CDR3 comprises 13 residues.

This chain links TRBV7-8 with TRBJ1-2; D uncertain. Germline CDR1 reads SGHVS; CDR2 reads FQNEAQ. The ends were cut back, 2 bases at V and 6 bases at J, with 19 bases in the middle. The CDR3 is 16 residues long. The CDR3 spells CASSLRFVGEKDGYTF. The CDR3, as DNA: TGTGCCAGCAGCTTACGGTTTGTTGGGGAAAAAGATGGCTACACCTTC.

V gene TRBV5-1 combines with J gene TRBJ1-3; D unclear. The CDR3 spans 15 residues. Trimming removed 1 base at V and 10 bases at J, with 18 bases between. Germline assignment: CDR1 SGHRS and CDR2 YFSETQ. This CDR3 reads CASSLSPMGIGTIYF. DNA of the CDR3: TGCGCCAGCAGCTTGAGCCCGATGGGAATCGGAACCATATATTTT. The variable domain in full, with the rest retrieved from reference TRBV5-1 and TRBJ1-3, is KAGVTQTPRYLIKTRGQQVTLSCSPISGHRSVSWYQQTPGQGLQFLFEYFSETQRNKGNFPGRFSGRQFSNSRSEMNVSTLELGDSALYLCASSLSPMGIGTIYFGEGSWLTVV.

Written as DNA, the CDR3 is TGTGCCAGCAGTTACTCGGGGAGTGCGGAGACCCAGTACTTC. Residues: CASSYSGSAETQYF. The chain carries TRBV6-5 and TRBJ2-5; a possible D gene is TRBD2 (5 bases). The CDR3 extends over 14 amino acids. Between the trimmed V and J ends, which lost 0 bases and 5 bases, there was a span of 10 bases. From germline, CDR1 is MNHEY and CDR2 SVGAGI.

The genes are TRBV4-3 and TRBJ2-5; weak D call: TRBD2 (6 bases). The CDR3 spans 16 residues. Germline-derived CDR1 and CDR2 are LGHNA and YSLEER. V lost 1 base and J 4 bases, leaving 16 bases between the germline ends. CDR3 residues: CASSQGRVARGETQYF. As DNA, the CDR3 is TGCGCCAGCAGCCAAGGGAGAGTAGCGCGGGGAGAGACCCAGTACTTC.

The chain has TRBV19 and TRBJ2-6; the D gene is possibly TRBD2 (6 bases). The ends were cut back, 2 bases at V and 0 bases at J, with 11 bases in the middle. The germline V gene encodes CDR1 LNHDA and CDR2 SQIVND (reference sequence). This CDR3 has 17 amino acids. CDR3 region: CASSIIPGVSGANVLTF. The DNA of the CDR3 is TGTGCCAGTAGTATAATACCGGGGGTCTCTGGGGCCAACGTCCTGACTTTC.

V usage is TRBV2 and J usage is TRBJ1-5; the match to TRBD1 covers 11 bases. Germline lookup yields CDR1 SNHLY and CDR2 FYNNEI. Trimming cost V 6 bases and J 7 bases; bases outside gene matches: 5. The CDR3 is 14 residues long. This CDR3 is CASRTGTGGQPQHF. The CDR3 nucleotides read TGTGCCAGCAGAACCGGGACAGGGGGGCAGCCCCAGCATTTT.

The chain carries TRBV4-1 and TRBJ2-7, with 7 bases aligning to TRBD1. The junction had 12 bases not matched to a gene; V was cut back by 0 bases and J by 4 bases. This CDR3 comprises 17 residues. Germline V lookup: CDR1 MGHRA, CDR2 YSYEKL. The CDR3 spells CASSQDLGTAPRYEQYV. The CDR3 nucleotides are TGCGCCAGCAGCCAAGATCTAGGGACAGCCCCTAGGTACGAGCAGTACGTC.

The chain recombines TRBV7-8 with TRBJ2-1, with D tentatively TRBD2 (6 bases). The CDR3 spans 15 residues. The germline V gene has CDR1 SGHVS and CDR2 FQNEAQ. The V end lost 1 base, the J end lost 6 bases, and 13 bases lay between the germline ends. The CDR3 reads CASSLGIRDSNEQFF. The CDR3 DNA reads as TGTGCCAGCAGCTTAGGGATCCGGGACTCCAATGAGCAGTTCTTC.

The V and J genes are TRBV24-1 and TRBJ1-5, with TRBD1 as a possible D gene (6 bases). Per germline, CDR1 KGHDR and CDR2 SFDVKD. This CDR3 is 17 amino acids long. Trimming removed 9 bases from V and 3 bases from J, with 23 bases in between. The CDR3 loop reads CATEAGAKRTINQPQHF. The CDR3 DNA follows: TGTGCCACCGAGGCAGGGGCAAAACGAACCATCAATCAGCCCCAGCATTTT.

This chain links TRBV10-3 with TRBJ2-1, with 9 bases aligning to TRBD2. The CDR3 sequence is 18 residues long. V gave up 5 bases and J gave up 1 base; unmatched junction bases: 12. Germline V gene sequence: CDR1 ENHRY, CDR2 SYGVKD. The CDR3 here is CAISPVVFSGSSYNEQFF. Here the CDR3 DNA reads TGTGCCATCAGTCCCGTGGTTTTTAGCGGGAGTTCCTACAATGAGCAGTTCTTC.

This clone was counted only a few times. The chain is built from TRBV6-5 and TRBJ1-5, with D unresolved. Germline-derived CDR1 and CDR2 are MNHEY and SVGAGI. Trimming removed 6 bases at V and 3 bases at J, with 15 bases between. The CDR3 covers 15 residues. In DNA, the CDR3 is TGTGCCAGCAGCCAACTGGGCAGATCCAATCAGCCCCAGCATTTT. This gives the protein CASSQLGRSNQPQHF.

This rearrangement joins TRBV12-3 or TRBV12-4 to TRBJ1-1; D possibly corresponds to TRBD1 (5 bases). The germline V and J ends were trimmed by 4 bases and 5 bases, with 8 bases remaining between them. The CDR3 is 12 residues long. The CDR3 region is CASSYTGTEAFF. The CDR3 DNA follows: TGTGCCAGCAGTTATACAGGTACTGAAGCTTTCTTT.

This chain joins TRBV28 and TRBJ2-1, with 8 bases fitting TRBD2. CDR3 length: 15 residues. From germline, CDR1 is MDHEN and CDR2 SYDVKM. Trimming cost V 7 bases and J 7 bases; bases outside gene matches: 12. DNA for the CDR3: TGTGCCAGCAAGAATATCGGGGGGGCGGGTAATGAGCAGTTCTTC. This gives the protein CASKNIGGAGNEQFF.

CDR3 bases: TGTGCCAGCAGTTACGAACGGGGAAGCACAGATACGCAGTATTTT. This gives the protein CASSYERGSTDTQYF. V gene TRBV6-5 combines with J gene TRBJ2-3; possible D gene TRBD2, 5 bases. The CDR3 has 15 residues. In germline, CDR1 is MNHEY, CDR2 SVGAGI. Trimming pared 2 bases from V and 0 bases from J, leaving 9 bases between.

The rearrangement joins TRBV25-1 to TRBJ2-7; 7 positions match TRBD1. V shed 5 bases and J 6 bases; nucleotides not matched to a gene: 10. This CDR3 is built from 14 residues. CDR1 MGHDK and CDR2 SYGVNS come from the germline V gene. CDR3 protein: CASSTRQGVSEQYF. The CDR3 DNA reads TGTGCCAGCAGTACCAGACAGGGTGTAAGCGAGCAGTACTTC.

This sequence joins TRBV15 and TRBJ1-5, with 8 bases matching TRBD1. CDR3 length: 16 residues. Trimming removed 2 bases from V and 5 bases from J; junction bases left unmatched: 8. The germline gives CDR1 LNHNV, CDR2 YYDKDF (reference sequence). In nucleotides, the CDR3 is TGTGCCACCAGCAGACAGGGGGCGCGGTGGGATCAGCCCCAGCATTTT. Translating gives CATSRQGARWDQPQHF.

The chain carries TRBV3-1 (or the pseudogene TRBV3-2) and TRBJ2-3, with no clear D. V lost 3 bases and J 0 bases, leaving 7 bases between the germline ends. The CDR3 loop spans 14 amino acids. CDR1 is LGHDT and CDR2 is YNNKEL in the germline V gene (reference sequence). Here the CDR3 DNA reads TGTGCCAGCAGCCATCGGATAAGCACAGATACGCAGTATTTT. This gives the protein CASSHRISTDTQYF.

The chain has TRBV10-3 and TRBJ2-1, with D hard to call. V lost 1 base and J 0 bases, leaving 10 bases between the germline ends. Germline loops: CDR1 ENHRY, CDR2 SYGVKD. This CDR3 comprises 16 residues. The CDR3 region is CAISELGGSSYNEQFF. CDR3 coding DNA: TGTGCCATCAGTGAGTTGGGCGGTAGCTCCTACAATGAGCAGTTCTTC.

As to this clone: Other DNA sequences from this sample encode an identical CDR3 as well. The chain links TRBV5-1 to TRBJ1-2; D unclear. The CDR3 consists of 13 residues. CDR1 SGHRS and CDR2 YFSETQ come from the germline V gene. Trimming removed 0 bases from V and 0 bases from J, with 3 bases in between. The CDR3 bases are TGCGCCAGCAGCTTGGTGTCTAACTATGGCTACACCTTC. Translated, it gives CASSLVSNYGYTF. Using reference TRBV5-1 and TRBJ1-2 for the parts outside the CDR3, the full variable domain is KAGVTQTPRYLIKTRGQQVTLSCSPISGHRSVSWYQQTPGQGLQFLFEYFSETQRNKGNFPGRFSGRQFSNSRSEMNVSTLELGDSALYLCASSLVSNYGYTFGSGTRLTVV.

The chain is built from TRBV7-8 and TRBJ2-1; 7 nucleotides match TRBD2. CDR1 SGHVS and CDR2 FQNEAQ come from the germline V gene. The CDR3 runs to 16 residues. V lost 4 bases to trimming and J lost 4 bases; unmatched junction nucleotides: 10. CDR3 bases: TGTGCCAGCAGCTCCCTTGATTGGCGGGAGTACAATGAGCAGTTCTTC. Amino acid sequence: CASSSLDWREYNEQFF.

The rearrangement uses TRBV20-1 and TRBJ2-7; D is perhaps TRBD1 (6 bases). CDR1 DFQATT and CDR2 SNEGSKA come from the germline V gene (reference sequence). The V end was cut by 3 bases, the J end by 3 bases, with 15 bases between. CDR3 length: 14 residues. This CDR3 is CSASNRGQDYEQYF. The CDR3 region has the DNA TGCAGTGCTAGTAACCGGGGACAAGACTACGAGCAGTACTTC.

This chain connects TRBV19 to TRBJ2-1, with 14 bases identical to TRBD2. Germline loops: CDR1 LNHDA, CDR2 SQIVND (reference sequence). The J segment lost 2 bases and the V segment lost 2 bases, leaving 2 bases of the junction unmatched. This CDR3 spans 17 amino acids. The CDR3 is CASSIRLAGGTYNEQFF. The DNA for the CDR3 is TGTGCCAGTAGTATAAGACTAGCGGGGGGGACCTACAATGAGCAGTTCTTC. The variable domain in full, with the rest retrieved from reference TRBV19 and TRBJ2-1, is DGGITQSPKYLFRKEGQNVTLSCEQNLNHDAMYWYRQDPGQGLRLIYYSQIVNDFQKGDIAEGYSVSREKKESFPLTVTSAQKNPTAFYLCASSIRLAGGTYNEQFFGPGTRLTVL.

The V and J genes are TRBV3-1 (or the pseudogene TRBV3-2) and TRBJ2-5; D remains ambiguous. The CDR3 consists of 17 residues. Germline CDR1 and CDR2: LGHDT and YNNKEL (reference sequence). The V end was cut by 0 bases, the J end by 3 bases, with 17 bases between. CDR3 coding DNA: TGTGCCAGCAGCCAAGATTGGTGGTCCAAACCCAAAGAGACCCAGTACTTC. Its protein is CASSQDWWSKPKETQYF.

The V and J genes are TRBV3-1 (or the pseudogene TRBV3-2) and TRBJ1-5; D remains ambiguous. Germline V gene data show CDR1 as LGHDT and CDR2 as YNNKEL (reference sequence). Trimming stripped 1 base from V and 3 bases from J, with 4 bases between. The CDR3 loop spans 13 amino acids. The CDR3 loop is CASSQGINQPQHF. The CDR3 DNA sequence: TGTGCCAGCAGCCAAGGGATCAATCAGCCCCAGCATTTT.

The chain couples TRBV11-2 to TRBJ1-3; unclear D gene. The CDR3 has 15 amino acids. Germline assignment: CDR1 SGHAT and CDR2 FQNNGV. V was shortened by 0 bases and J by 0 bases, with 6 bases between the two germline ends. CDR3 region: CASSLEVSSGNTIYF. The CDR3 nucleotides are TGTGCCAGCAGCTTAGAGGTCAGCTCTGGAAACACCATATATTTT.

In its sample, this clone was seen once. The chain uses TRBV7-9 and TRBJ1-1; tentative D call: TRBD1 (6 bases). Trimming stripped 11 bases from V and 5 bases from J, with 18 bases between. In germline, CDR1 is SEHNR, CDR2 FQNEAQ (reference sequence). The CDR3 has 13 residues. CDR3 in amino acids: CAASRGGSTEAFF. DNA for the CDR3: TGTGCCGCGAGCAGGGGAGGGTCGACTGAAGCTTTCTTT.

The chain uses TRBV7-8 and TRBJ2-2; 12 nucleotides line up with TRBD1. The CDR3 covers 16 residues. With 3 bases clipped from V and 4 bases from J, the junction kept 3 bases outside the gene matches. The germline gives CDR1 SGHVS, CDR2 FQNEAQ. CDR3 amino acids: CASSLGQGATTGELFF. For the CDR3, the DNA is TGTGCCAGCAGCTTGGGACAGGGGGCGACCACCGGGGAGCTGTTTTTT.

CDR3 nucleotides: TGTGCCAGCAGCGTACTTGGCGGGAGCTCCTACAATGAGCAGTTCTTC. Translating it yields CASSVLGGSSYNEQFF. This chain links TRBV7-2 with TRBJ2-1; 7 bases fit TRBD2. The CDR3 runs to 16 residues. Germline V lookup: CDR1 SGHTA, CDR2 FQGNSA. Trimming cost V 5 bases and J 0 bases; bases outside gene matches: 7.

The CDR3 here is CASSEWSGQGTYNEQFF. The CDR3 DNA follows: TGCGCCAGCAGTGAGTGGTCGGGACAGGGAACATACAATGAGCAGTTCTTC. This chain joins TRBV10-2 and TRBJ2-1, with 9 bases lining up with TRBD1. CDR1 and CDR2 (germline): WSHSY, SAAADI. CDR3 length: 17 residues. The J segment lost 4 bases and the V segment lost 1 base, leaving 8 bases of the junction unmatched.